The T cell receptor (beta chain) described here comes from a study of response to subunit inactivated influenza vaccine. CDR1 is MGHDK and CDR2 is SYGVNS in the germline V gene. The CDR3 is 18 amino acids. Unmatched junction bases numbered 8, after V lost 0 bases and J lost 2 bases. A single record per CDR3 protein comes from TCRdb applying MiXCR to the RT-PCR reads. The sample has about 570,000 distinct CDR3 sequences; over 9% are singletons. These data were also reused for a study on T cells expressing NK-cell markers. That paper adds: For TCR beta, cDNA was produced by 5'RACE template switching with UMIs. Sorted T-cell subsets CD3+CD56+NKG2C+, CD3+CD56+NKG2C- and CD3+CD56-NKG2C+ were TCR beta-sequenced.

The sample in question was PBMCs from blood, obtained on the day of vaccination. The rearrangement uses TRBV25-1 and TRBJ2-3; 10 nucleotides line up with TRBD2. This receptor was obtained from a man in his forties or fifties who received an inactivated influenza vaccine. CDR3 in DNA: TGTGCCAGCAGTGAATATACCGCTAGCGGGAGATACACAGATACGCAGTATTTT. Translating gives CASSEYTASGRYTDTQYF.